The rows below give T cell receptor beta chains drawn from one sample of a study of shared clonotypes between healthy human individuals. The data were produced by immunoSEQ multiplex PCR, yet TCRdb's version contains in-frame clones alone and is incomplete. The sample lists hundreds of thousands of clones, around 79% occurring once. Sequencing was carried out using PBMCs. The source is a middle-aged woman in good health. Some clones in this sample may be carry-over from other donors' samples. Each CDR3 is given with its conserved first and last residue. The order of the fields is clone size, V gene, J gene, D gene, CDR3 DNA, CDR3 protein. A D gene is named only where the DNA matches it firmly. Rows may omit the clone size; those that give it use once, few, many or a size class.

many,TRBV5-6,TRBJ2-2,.,TGTGCCAGCAGCCGACAGCACACCGGGGAGCTGTTTTTT,CASSRQHTGELFF
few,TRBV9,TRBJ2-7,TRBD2,TGTGCCAGCAGCCCGAGAGTAGGCGGGAGCTCCTACGAGCAGTACTTC,CASSPRVGGSSYEQYF
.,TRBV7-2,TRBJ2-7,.,TGTGCCAGCAGAAAGACAGGTTTCTCCTACGAGCAGTACTTC,CASRKTGFSYEQYF
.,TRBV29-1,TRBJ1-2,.,TGCAGCGTTGCTCACCGCCGACAGCTTAACTATGGCTACACCTTC,CSVAHRRQLNYGYTF
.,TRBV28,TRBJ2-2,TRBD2,TGTGCCAGCAGTTTATTGAGCGGCGGGGGCACCGGGGAGCTGTTTTTT,CASSLLSGGGTGELFF
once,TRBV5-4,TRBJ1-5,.,.,CASRLAGESPSIF
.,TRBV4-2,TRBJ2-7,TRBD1,TGTGCCAGCAGCCACCCCCAGGGACAGGGTCCCTACGAGCAGTACTTC,CASSHPQGQGPYEQYF
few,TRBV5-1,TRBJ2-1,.,TGCGCCAGCACCCGGGCGGGCGGCCAAGGGAATGAGCAGTTCTTC,CASTRAGGQGNEQFF
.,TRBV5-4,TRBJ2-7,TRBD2,TGTGCCAGCAGCCCAGTTGCGGGAGCGAATGAGCAGTACTTC,CASSPVAGANEQYF
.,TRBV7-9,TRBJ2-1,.,TGTGCCAGCAGCTTAGGGCCTGCGGGACCGGGCAATGAGCAGTTCTTC,CASSLGPAGPGNEQFF
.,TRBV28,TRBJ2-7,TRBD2,TGTGCCAGCAGTCAAATAGCGGGAGGACGGTACGAGCAGTACTTC,CASSQIAGGRYEQYF
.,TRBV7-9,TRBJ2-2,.,TGTGCCAGCAGCTTTGGCCTTCCGCCGGAGCTGTTTTTT,CASSFGLPPELFF
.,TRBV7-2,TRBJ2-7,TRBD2,TGTGCCAGCAGCCATTGGACTAGGATTTACGAGCAGTACTTC,CASSHWTRIYEQYF
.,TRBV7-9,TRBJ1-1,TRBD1,TGTGCCAGCAGCTCAATAAGGGGGCGAACTGAAGCTTTCTTT,CASSSIRGRTEAFF
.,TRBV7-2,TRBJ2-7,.,TGTGCCAGCAGCCCAGAGGGCAGGTCCTACGAGCAGTACTTC,CASSPEGRSYEQYF
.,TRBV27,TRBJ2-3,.,TGTGCCAGCAGTTTTACTTACGGGACAGATACGCAGTATTTT,CASSFTYGTDTQYF
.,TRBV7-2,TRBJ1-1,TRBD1,TGTGCCAGCAGCCATCCAGGGGGGTACACTGAAGCTTTCTTT,CASSHPGGYTEAFF
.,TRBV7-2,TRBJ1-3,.,TGTGCCAGCAGCTTGGGTGGGGGCAGTGGAAACACCATATATTTT,CASSLGGGSGNTIYF
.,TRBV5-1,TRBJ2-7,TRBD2,TGCGCCAGCAGCCTCGTGCCTAGCGGGAGCCAACCGGGTGTAGAGCAGTACTTC,CASSLVPSGSQPGVEQYF
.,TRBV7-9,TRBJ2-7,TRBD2,TGTGCCAGCACCTTAGCGGGAGCTGCCTACGAGCAGTACTTC,CASTLAGAAYEQYF
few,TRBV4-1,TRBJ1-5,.,TGCGCCAGCAGCCTGAATAGCAATCAGCCCCAGCATTTT,CASSLNSNQPQHF
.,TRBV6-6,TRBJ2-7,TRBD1,TGTGCCAGCAGTTACCCCTCCACAGGGGGTATCTACGAGCAGTACTTC,CASSYPSTGGIYEQYF
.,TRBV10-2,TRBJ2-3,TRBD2,TGCGCCAGCAGTGTGACTAGCGGGAGCCCCGATACGCAGTATTTT,CASSVTSGSPDTQYF
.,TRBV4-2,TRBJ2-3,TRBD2,TGTGCCAGCAGCCAAGATCTAGCGGCCAACCTGTATACGCAGTATTTT,CASSQDLAANLYTQYF
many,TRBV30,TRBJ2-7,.,TGTGCCTGGACCGGGGTTGGCTACGAGCAGTACTTC,CAWTGVGYEQYF
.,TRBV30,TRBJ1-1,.,TGTGCCTGGAGTGTTTATCAGGGGTGGGGGTATGGGACTGAAGCTTTCTTT,CAWSVYQGWGYGTEAFF
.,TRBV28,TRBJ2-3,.,TGTGCCACCGGACAGTCCACAGATACGCAGTATTTT,CATGQSTDTQYF
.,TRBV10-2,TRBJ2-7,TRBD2,TGCGCCAGCAGTGAATTAGGTAGCGGGAGCGACCACGAGCAGTACTTC,CASSELGSGSDHEQYF
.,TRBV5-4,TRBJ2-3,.,TGTGCCAGCAGCGGAGGGGACTGGACTTTCGCGGATACGCAGTATTTT,CASSGGDWTFADTQYF
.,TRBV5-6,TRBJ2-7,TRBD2,TGTGCCAGCAGCTTCCTAGCGGGAGGGTTTGAAGAGCAGTACTTC,CASSFLAGGFEEQYF
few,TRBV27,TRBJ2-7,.,TGTGCCAGCTCTGCGGGGACCGGACGCTACGAGCAGTACTTC,CASSAGTGRYEQYF
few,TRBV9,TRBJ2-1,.,TGTGCCAGCAGCGCCCTAGCGACTCGGTCCTACAATGAGCAGTTCTTC,CASSALATRSYNEQFF
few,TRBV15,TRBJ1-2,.,TGTGCCACGAGGACAGCGGTTGGCTACACCTTC,CATRTAVGYTF
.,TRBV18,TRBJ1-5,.,TGTGCCAGCTCACCAAATGCACAGGACCGGGGGCCCCAGCATTTT,CASSPNAQDRGPQHF
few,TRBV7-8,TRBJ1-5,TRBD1,TGTGCCAGCACCCCTAGGGGGCGAAATCAGCCCCAGCATTTT,CASTPRGRNQPQHF
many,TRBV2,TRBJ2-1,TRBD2,TGTGCCAGCAGGCGGACTAGCGGATACAATGAGCAGTTCTTC,CASRRTSGYNEQFF
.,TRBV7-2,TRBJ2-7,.,TGTGCCAGCAGCTTAGCGCCGGGACAAGCCCCCTACGAGCAGTACTTC,CASSLAPGQAPYEQYF
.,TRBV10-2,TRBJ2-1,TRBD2,TGCGCCAGCAGCGAGAGGAGGACTAGCGGGAACAATGAGCAGTTCTTC,CASSERRTSGNNEQFF
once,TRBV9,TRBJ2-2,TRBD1,TGTGCCAGCAGCGTTCAGGACAGGGTGGACACCGGGGAGCTGTTTTTT,CASSVQDRVDTGELFF
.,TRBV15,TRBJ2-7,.,TGTGCCACCAGCAGAGTAGAGCAGATAATACGCGAGCAGTACTTC,CATSRVEQIIREQYF
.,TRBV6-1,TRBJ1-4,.,TGTGCCAGCAGTGAAAGGGGTGAAAAACTGTTTTTT,CASSERGEKLFF
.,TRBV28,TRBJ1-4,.,TGTGCCAGCAGGGGGGTTCGAGGCAGATCTAATGAAAAACTGTTTTTT,CASRGVRGRSNEKLFF